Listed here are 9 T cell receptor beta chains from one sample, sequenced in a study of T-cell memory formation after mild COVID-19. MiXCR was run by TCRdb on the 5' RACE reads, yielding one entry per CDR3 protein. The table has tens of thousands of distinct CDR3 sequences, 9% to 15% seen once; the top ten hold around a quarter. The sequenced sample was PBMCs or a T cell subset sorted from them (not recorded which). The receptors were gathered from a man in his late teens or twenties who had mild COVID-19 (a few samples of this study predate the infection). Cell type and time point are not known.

CDR3 nucleotides: TGTGCCAGCAGTGACCCTCACAGGGAGAGGGAGACCCAGTACTTC. It translates to CASSDPHRERETQYF. The chain links TRBV6-2 or TRBV6-3 to TRBJ2-5; weak D call: TRBD1 (6 bases). The germline V and J ends were trimmed by 5 bases and 5 bases, with 18 bases remaining between them. CDR1 and CDR2 (germline): MNHEY, SVGEGT. CDR3 size: 15 residues.

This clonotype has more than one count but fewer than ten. The DNA of the CDR3 is TGTGCCAGCACCCCAACAGGGGGCCTTCCCATGAACACTGAAGCTTTCTTT. Its translation is CASTPTGGLPMNTEAFF. The chain has TRBV7-2 and TRBJ1-1; 9 bases are a match to TRBD1. CDR1 is SGHTA and CDR2 is FQGNSA in the germline V gene. V was pared by 7 bases and J by 0 bases, with 12 bases of the junction left unmatched. This CDR3 is built from 17 residues.

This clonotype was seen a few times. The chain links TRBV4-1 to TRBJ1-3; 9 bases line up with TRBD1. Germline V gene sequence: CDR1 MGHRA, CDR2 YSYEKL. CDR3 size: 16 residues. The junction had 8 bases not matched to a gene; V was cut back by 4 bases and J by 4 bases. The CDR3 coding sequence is TGCGCCAGCAGCCCTCGACCCGGGACAGGGGGAAACACCATATATTTT. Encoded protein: CASSPRPGTGGNTIYF.

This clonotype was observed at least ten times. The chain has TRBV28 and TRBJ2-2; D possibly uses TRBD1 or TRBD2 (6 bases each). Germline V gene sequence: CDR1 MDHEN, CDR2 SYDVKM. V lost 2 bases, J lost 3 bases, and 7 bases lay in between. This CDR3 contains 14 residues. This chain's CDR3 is CASSLRGDTGELFF. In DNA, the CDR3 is TGTGCCAGCAGTTTAAGGGGGGACACCGGGGAGCTGTTTTTT. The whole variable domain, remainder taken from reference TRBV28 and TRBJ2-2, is DVKVTQSSRYLVKRTGEKVFLECVQDMDHENMFWYRQDPGLGLRLIYFSYDVKMKEKGDIPEGYSVSREKKERFSLILESASTNQTSMYLCASSLRGDTGELFFGEGSRLTVL.

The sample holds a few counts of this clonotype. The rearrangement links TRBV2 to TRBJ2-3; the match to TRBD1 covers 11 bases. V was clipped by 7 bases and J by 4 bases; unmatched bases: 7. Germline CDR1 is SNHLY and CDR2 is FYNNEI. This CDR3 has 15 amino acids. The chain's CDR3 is CASKRGTGGADTQYF. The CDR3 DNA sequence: TGTGCCAGCAAGCGGGGGACAGGGGGTGCAGATACGCAGTATTTT.

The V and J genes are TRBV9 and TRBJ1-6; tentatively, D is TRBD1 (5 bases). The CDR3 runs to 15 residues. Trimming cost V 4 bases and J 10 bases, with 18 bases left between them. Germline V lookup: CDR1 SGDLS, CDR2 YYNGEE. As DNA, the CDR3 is TGTGCCAGCAGCCCACGCGGGGGGGGAACATCACCCCTCCACTTT. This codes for CASSPRGGGTSPLHF.

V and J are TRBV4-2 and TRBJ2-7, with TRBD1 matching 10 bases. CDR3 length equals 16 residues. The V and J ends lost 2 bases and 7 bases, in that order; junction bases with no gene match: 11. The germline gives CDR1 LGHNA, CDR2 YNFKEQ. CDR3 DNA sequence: TGTGCCAGCAGCCAAAAGGAAGGGACAGGGGCGCATGAGCAGTACTTC. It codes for CASSQKEGTGAHEQYF.

CDR3: CASSPTRFSYNEQFF. The DNA for the CDR3 is TGTGCCAGCAGCCCTACTAGATTCTCCTACAATGAGCAGTTCTTC. The rearrangement uses TRBV11-2 and TRBJ2-1; a weak D match, TRBD2 (5 bases). The V end lost 5 bases, the J end lost 0 bases, and 11 bases lay between the germline ends. The CDR3 runs 15 residues. Germline V gene sequence: CDR1 SGHAT, CDR2 FQNNGV.

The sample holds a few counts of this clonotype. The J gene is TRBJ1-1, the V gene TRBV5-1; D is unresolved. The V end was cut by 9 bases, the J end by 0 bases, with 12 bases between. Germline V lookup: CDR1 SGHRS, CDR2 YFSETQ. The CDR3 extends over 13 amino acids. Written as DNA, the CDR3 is TGCGCCACTTCGTGGGAGATGAACACTGAAGCTTTCTTT. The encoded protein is CATSWEMNTEAFF.